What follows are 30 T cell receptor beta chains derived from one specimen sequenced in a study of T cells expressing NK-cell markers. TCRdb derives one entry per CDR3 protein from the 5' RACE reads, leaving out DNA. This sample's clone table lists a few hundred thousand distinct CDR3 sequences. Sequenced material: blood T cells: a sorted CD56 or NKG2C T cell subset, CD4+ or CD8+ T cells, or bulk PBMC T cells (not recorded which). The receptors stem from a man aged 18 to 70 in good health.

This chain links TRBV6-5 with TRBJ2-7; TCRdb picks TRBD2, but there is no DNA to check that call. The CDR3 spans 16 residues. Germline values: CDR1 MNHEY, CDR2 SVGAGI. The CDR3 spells CASSYARTSGGYEQYF.

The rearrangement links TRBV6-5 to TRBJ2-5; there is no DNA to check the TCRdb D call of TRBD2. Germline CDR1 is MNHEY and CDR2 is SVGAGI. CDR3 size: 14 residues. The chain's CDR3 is CASSWSRDLGSQYF.

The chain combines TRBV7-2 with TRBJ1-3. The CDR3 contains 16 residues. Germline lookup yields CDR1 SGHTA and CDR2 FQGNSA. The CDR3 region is CASSERDPYSGNTIYF.

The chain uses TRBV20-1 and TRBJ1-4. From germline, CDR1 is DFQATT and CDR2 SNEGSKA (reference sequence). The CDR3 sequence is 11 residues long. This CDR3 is CSSMGSEKLFF.

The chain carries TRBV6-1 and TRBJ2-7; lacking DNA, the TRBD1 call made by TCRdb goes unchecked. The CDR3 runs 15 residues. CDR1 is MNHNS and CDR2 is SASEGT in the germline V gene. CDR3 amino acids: CASSEPRAFAYEQYF.

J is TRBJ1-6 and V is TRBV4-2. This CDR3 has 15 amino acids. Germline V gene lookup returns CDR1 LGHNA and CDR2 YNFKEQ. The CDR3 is CASSQEVQTNSPLHF.

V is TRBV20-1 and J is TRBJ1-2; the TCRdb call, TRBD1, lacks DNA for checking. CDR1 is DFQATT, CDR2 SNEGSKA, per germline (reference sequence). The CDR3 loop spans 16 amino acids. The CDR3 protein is CSAHSPGHRLSGGYTF.

The CDR3 loop reads CASSVPLAGTEAFF. This rearrangement joins TRBV5-4 to TRBJ1-1; TCRdb lists TRBD1, though no DNA is available to test this call. This CDR3 contains 14 residues. The germline CDR1 and CDR2 sequences are SGHNT and YYREEE (reference sequence).

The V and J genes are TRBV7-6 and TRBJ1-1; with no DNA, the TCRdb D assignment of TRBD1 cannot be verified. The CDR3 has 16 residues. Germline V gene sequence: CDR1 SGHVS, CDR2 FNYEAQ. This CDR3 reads CASSLGPRITGAEAFF. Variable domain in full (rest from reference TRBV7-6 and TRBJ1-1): GAGVSQSPRYKVTKRGQDVALRCDPISGHVSLYWYRQALGQGPEFLTYFNYEAQQDKSGLPNDRFSAERPEGSISTLTIQRTEQRDSAMYRCASSLGPRITGAEAFFGQGTRLTVV.

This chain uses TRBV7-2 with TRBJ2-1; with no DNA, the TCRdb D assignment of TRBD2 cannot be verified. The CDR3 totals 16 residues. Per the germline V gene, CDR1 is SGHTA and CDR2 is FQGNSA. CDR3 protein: CASSPRRASGGNEQFF.

The CDR3 sequence: CSARGGNANRANNEKLFF. The chain combines TRBV20-1 with TRBJ1-4. Germline V gives CDR1 DFQATT, CDR2 SNEGSKA (reference sequence). This CDR3 comprises 18 residues.

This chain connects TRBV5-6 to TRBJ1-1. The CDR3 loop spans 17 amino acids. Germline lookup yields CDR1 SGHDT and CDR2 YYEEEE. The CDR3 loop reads CASSLDLGQIMNTEAFF.

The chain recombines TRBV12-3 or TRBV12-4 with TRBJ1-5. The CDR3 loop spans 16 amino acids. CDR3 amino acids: CASSGPRTVGNQPQHF.

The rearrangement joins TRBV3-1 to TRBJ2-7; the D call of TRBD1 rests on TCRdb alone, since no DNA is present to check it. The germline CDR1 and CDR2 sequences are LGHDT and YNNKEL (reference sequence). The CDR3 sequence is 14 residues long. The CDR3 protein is CASSTHYRVHEQYF.

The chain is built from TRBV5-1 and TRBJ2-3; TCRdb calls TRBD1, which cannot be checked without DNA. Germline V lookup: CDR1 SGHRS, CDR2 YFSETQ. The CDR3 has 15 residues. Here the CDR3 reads CASSNSGAGGSTQYF.

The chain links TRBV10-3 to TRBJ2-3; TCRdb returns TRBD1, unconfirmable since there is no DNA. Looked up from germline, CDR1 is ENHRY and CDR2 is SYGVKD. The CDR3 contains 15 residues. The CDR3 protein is CAISRDAASTDTQYF.

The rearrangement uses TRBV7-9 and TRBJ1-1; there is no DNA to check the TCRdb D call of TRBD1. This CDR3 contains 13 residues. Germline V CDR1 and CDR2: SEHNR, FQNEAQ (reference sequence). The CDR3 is CASSGQGTREAFF.

The CDR3 spells CASSEIGLAGGNEQFF. The rearrangement uses TRBV6-1 and TRBJ2-1; TCRdb picks TRBD2, but there is no DNA to check that call. From germline, CDR1 is MNHNS and CDR2 SASEGT. The CDR3 totals 16 residues.

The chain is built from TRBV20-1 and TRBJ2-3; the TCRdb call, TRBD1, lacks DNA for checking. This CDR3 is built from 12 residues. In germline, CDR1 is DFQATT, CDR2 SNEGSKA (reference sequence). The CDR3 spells CSASWGADTQYF.

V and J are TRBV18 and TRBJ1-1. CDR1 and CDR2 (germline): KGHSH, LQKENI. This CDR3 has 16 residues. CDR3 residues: CASSPFPPGLNTEAFF.

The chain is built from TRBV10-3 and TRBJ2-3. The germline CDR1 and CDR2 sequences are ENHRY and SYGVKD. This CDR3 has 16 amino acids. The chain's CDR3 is CAISGAAGSSTDTQYF.

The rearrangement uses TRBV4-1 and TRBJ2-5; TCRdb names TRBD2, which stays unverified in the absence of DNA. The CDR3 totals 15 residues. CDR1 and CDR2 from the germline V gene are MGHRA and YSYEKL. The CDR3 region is CASSRPGEGQETQYF.

This CDR3 is CASSRLRNTYNEQFF. This chain links TRBV12-3 or TRBV12-4 with TRBJ2-1. The CDR3 runs to 15 residues.

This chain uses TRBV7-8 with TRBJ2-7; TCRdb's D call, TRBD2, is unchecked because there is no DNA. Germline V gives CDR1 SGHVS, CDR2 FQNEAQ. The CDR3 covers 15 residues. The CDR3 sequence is CASSLRGTPRGEQYF.

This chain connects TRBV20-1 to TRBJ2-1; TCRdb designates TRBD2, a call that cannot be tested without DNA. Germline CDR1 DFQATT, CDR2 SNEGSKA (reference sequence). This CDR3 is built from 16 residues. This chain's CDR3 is CSAREGTSGGGHEQFF.

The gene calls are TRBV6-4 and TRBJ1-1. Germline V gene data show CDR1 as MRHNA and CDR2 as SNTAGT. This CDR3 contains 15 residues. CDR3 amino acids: CASRPNPFDNTEAFF.

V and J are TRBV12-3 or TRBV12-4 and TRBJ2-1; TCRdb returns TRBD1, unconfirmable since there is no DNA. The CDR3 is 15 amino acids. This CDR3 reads CASSLAGGVYNEQFF.

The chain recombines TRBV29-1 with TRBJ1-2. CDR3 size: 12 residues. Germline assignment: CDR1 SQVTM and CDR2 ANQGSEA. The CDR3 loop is CSVEVGSHGYTF. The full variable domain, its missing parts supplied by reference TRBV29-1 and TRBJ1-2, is SAVISQKPSRDICQRGTSLTIQCQVDSQVTMMFWYRQQPGQSLTLIATANQGSEATYESGFVIDKFPISRPNLTFSTLTVSNMSPEDSSIYLCSVEVGSHGYTFGSGTRLTVV.

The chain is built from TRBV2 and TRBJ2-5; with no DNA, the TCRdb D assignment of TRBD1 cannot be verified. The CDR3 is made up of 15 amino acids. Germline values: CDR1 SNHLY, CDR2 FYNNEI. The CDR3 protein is CASRLQGAGKETQYF.

The CDR3 sequence is CASSSVAETQYF. The chain carries TRBV6-6 and TRBJ2-5. Germline CDR1 and CDR2: MNHNY and SVGAGI (reference sequence). The CDR3 has 12 residues.